A selection of T cell receptor beta chains follows, all from one sample in a study of blood T cell repertoires in COVID-19. Repertoires were generated with immunoSEQ multiplex PCR, while TCRdb's copy carries only in-frame clones and drops some. The data show 100,000 or so clones, about nine tenths seen once. The specimen was peripheral blood. The source of these receptors is a man aged 70 or older with acute or convalescent COVID-19. CDR3s include the opening cysteine and the closing phenylalanine or tryptophan. A D gene is named only where the DNA matches it firmly. Clone size is given for some rows only: seen once, a few or many times, or a class if the clone is expanded.

TGTGCTAGTGCCGGGACAGGGTGGTCCGAGCAGTACTTC	CASAGTGWSEQYF	-	13	TRBV12-5	TRBJ2-7	TRBD1
TGTGCCAGCAGCCCAAACGGACAAGAAGGCTACACCTTC	CASSPNGQEGYTF	-	13	TRBV7-3	TRBJ1-2	-
TGTGCCAGCAGCTATCTAACGACTAGCGGAAGTTTTAATGAGCAGTTCTTC	CASSYLTTSGSFNEQFF	-	17	TRBV5-5	TRBJ2-1	TRBD2
TGTGCCAGCAGTTTAGCCGGGGGTAGCAATCAGCCCCAGCATTTT	CASSLAGGSNQPQHF	-	15	TRBV28	TRBJ1-5	-
TGTGCCAGCAGCATTAGCGGGAGGGCCGAGGTTACCGGGGAGCTGTTTTTT	CASSISGRAEVTGELFF	-	17	TRBV14	TRBJ2-2	TRBD2
TGTGCCAGCACGACAGATCGTAGCACTGAAGCTTTCTTT	CASTTDRSTEAFF	-	13	TRBV27	TRBJ1-1	-
TGTGCCAGCAGTTACCTGAACGAGTACCACGAGCAGTACTTC	CASSYLNEYHEQYF	-	14	TRBV6-5	TRBJ2-7	-
TGTGCCAGTAGTCGACCCGGGACAGGGGATGAAAAACTGTTTTTT	CASSRPGTGDEKLFF	-	15	TRBV19	TRBJ1-4	TRBD1
TGTGCCACCAGTGCAGGGGTGGGCAATCAGCCCCAGCATTTT	CATSAGVGNQPQHF	-	14	TRBV24-1	TRBJ1-5	-
TGTGCCAGACAGGGGGCCTGGACCGGGGAGCTGTTTTTT	CARQGAWTGELFF	-	13	TRBV2	TRBJ2-2	TRBD1
TGTGCCAGCAGCTTGGTCCCCCGAGGCACTGAAGCTTTCTTT	CASSLVPRGTEAFF	-	14	TRBV11-2	TRBJ1-1	-
TGTGCCAGCAGTTTGAGGCCCCCTGAAAAACTGTTTTTT	CASSLRPPEKLFF	-	13	TRBV12-3/TRBV12-4	TRBJ1-4	-
TGTGCCAGCAGCCCCTATACTAGCGGGAGGGCCAGTGAGCAGTTCTTC	CASSPYTSGRASEQFF	-	16	TRBV3-1/TRBV3-2	TRBJ2-1	TRBD2
TGTGCGACCACTAGGGAACGGTCCTACAATGAGCAGTTCTTC	CATTRERSYNEQFF	-	14	TRBV7-2	TRBJ2-1	-
TGTGCCAGCAGCAAGGCTCTTGACATCTCTGGAAACACCATATATTTT	CASSKALDISGNTIYF	-	16	TRBV21-1	TRBJ1-3	-
TGTGCCAGCTCACCAGGATCCGGGGGGGTTCAGCCCCAGCATTTT	CASSPGSGGVQPQHF	-	15	TRBV18	TRBJ1-5	-
TGCAGCGTGGTTCGGACAGCCTCAGATACGCAGTATTTT	CSVVRTASDTQYF	-	13	TRBV29-1	TRBJ2-3	-
TGTGCCAGCAGCCAGGGAGGAAAACTGTTTTTT	CASSQGGKLFF	once	11	TRBV3-1/TRBV3-2	TRBJ1-4	-
TGTGCCAGCAGCCCTGGGACAGGGGGATTTCAGCCCCAGCATTTT	CASSPGTGGFQPQHF	-	15	TRBV5-8	TRBJ1-5	TRBD1
TGTGCCAGCAGCTTAAAACCGGACAGGGTGTATGGCTACACCTTC	CASSLKPDRVYGYTF	-	15	TRBV3-1/TRBV3-2	TRBJ1-2	TRBD1
TGTGCCAGCATGAGGAGTTTTTCCCAGCCCCAGCATTTT	CASMRSFSQPQHF	-	13	TRBV6-5	TRBJ1-5	-
TGTGCCAGCAGTGAATCTGGGACAGGAGGGACCAGCGAGCAGTACTTC	CASSESGTGGTSEQYF	-	16	TRBV25-1	TRBJ2-7	TRBD1
TGCAGCGTGGGGGGGAATGAAAAACTGTTTTTT	CSVGGNEKLFF	-	11	TRBV29-1	TRBJ1-4	-
TGTGCCAGCCTGCAGGCGGACTCCTTATACGAGCAGTACTTC	CASLQADSLYEQYF	-	14	TRBV28	TRBJ2-7	-
TGTGCCAGCAGCACAGGGGCTCAGCCCCAGCATTTT	CASSTGAQPQHF	once	12	TRBV14	TRBJ1-5	TRBD1
TGTGCCACAACAACATTACTAGCGGGGACAGATACGCAGTATTTT	CATTTLLAGTDTQYF	-	15	TRBV27	TRBJ2-3	TRBD2
TGTGCCAGCAGTTCGGGACAGGGGGCCACAGATACGCAGTATTTT	CASSSGQGATDTQYF	once	15	TRBV27	TRBJ2-3	TRBD1
TGTGCCAGCAGCCTCTCCCTAGCGGGTCTCCAAGAGACCCAGTACTTC	CASSLSLAGLQETQYF	-	16	TRBV14	TRBJ2-5	TRBD2
TGTGCCAGCAGTTTAGCCCCCCGGGAGACCCAGTACTTC	CASSLAPRETQYF	-	13	TRBV27	TRBJ2-5	-
TGCGCCAGCAGCTTGCGTGCGGGAAACACTGAAGCTTTCTTT	CASSLRAGNTEAFF	-	14	TRBV5-1	TRBJ1-1	-
TGTGCCAGCAGAAGGCTAGCGGTGATCAATGAGCAGTTCTTC	CASRRLAVINEQFF	-	14	TRBV6-5	TRBJ2-1	TRBD2
TGTGCCAGCCGGAACGGGGATACGCAGTATTTT	CASRNGDTQYF	-	11	TRBV18	TRBJ2-3	-
TGTGCCAGCAGCCCCCCGGGGGACGAGCAGTACTTC	CASSPPGDEQYF	-	12	TRBV7-9	TRBJ2-7	-
TGCGCCAGCAGCTTAGGAGAACGGTACTATGGCTACACCTTC	CASSLGERYYGYTF	-	14	TRBV5-1	TRBJ1-2	-
TGTGCCAGCAGTTTCCGACAGGGGGGGACAGATACGCAGTATTTT	CASSFRQGGTDTQYF	-	15	TRBV6-5	TRBJ2-3	TRBD1
TGTGCCAGCAGCCACCAGGGTTACAATCAGCCCCAGCATTTT	CASSHQGYNQPQHF	-	14	TRBV14	TRBJ1-5	-